One and the same sample provided the 9 T cell receptor beta chains below, sequenced in a study of blood T cells in healthy people across ages. A sample-barcoded 5' primer and a J-beta primer mix were used in a second PCR of roughly 7 to 11 cycles. TCRdb redid the calling of the 5' RACE reads with MiXCR, one entry per CDR3 protein. This table has 980,000 or so distinct CDR3 sequences, roughly 50% appearing once. The sample comprised blood. The receptor source for this set is a man aged 25 to 40 in good health.

The chain carries TRBV4-2 and TRBJ1-1; the match to TRBD1 covers 7 bases. CDR1 LGHNA and CDR2 YNFKEQ come from the germline V gene. The V segment lost 8 bases and the J segment 5 bases; nucleotides outside the gene matches: 11. This CDR3 has 14 amino acids. The CDR3 region is CASLPPDRETEAFF. CDR3 DNA sequence: TGTGCCAGCCTTCCCCCTGACAGGGAGACTGAAGCTTTCTTT.

The chain combines TRBV20-1 with TRBJ1-1, with D hard to call. Per germline, CDR1 DFQATT and CDR2 SNEGSKA (reference sequence). Trimming cost V 5 bases and J 4 bases, with 17 bases left between them. This CDR3 spans 14 amino acids. The DNA of the CDR3 is TGCAGTGCTGCCCGTGAGGGTTCGGGCACTGAAGCTTTCTTT. Encoded protein: CSAAREGSGTEAFF.

A single count supports this clonotype. The genes are TRBV11-1 and TRBJ2-7; a possible D gene is TRBD2 (5 bases). Trimming took off 3 bases at V and 2 bases at J, with 14 bases between the two ends. CDR1 SGHAT and CDR2 FQDESV come from the germline V gene (reference sequence). This CDR3 is built from 15 residues. The CDR3 loop reads CASSFIGSGAYEQYF. DNA for the CDR3: TGTGCCAGCAGCTTTATAGGGTCCGGGGCCTACGAGCAGTACTTC.

The chain is built from TRBV5-5 and TRBJ2-1; maybe TRBD2 (5 bases). The V end lost 0 bases, the J end lost 12 bases, and 10 bases lay between the germline ends. CDR3 length: 12 residues. CDR1 and CDR2 from the germline V gene are SGHKS and YYEKEE (reference sequence). CDR3 sequence: CASSLEGEGQFF. CDR3 in DNA: TGTGCCAGCAGCTTGGAAGGAGAGGGGCAGTTCTTC.

The rearrangement joins TRBV7-3 to TRBJ2-5, with 11 bases that match TRBD1. The CDR3 is 15 amino acids. Trimming took 5 bases from V and 11 from J; bases not matched to a gene: 13. Looked up from germline, CDR1 is SGHTA and CDR2 is FQGTGA. CDR3 region: CASSHGQGAHNEQYF. For the CDR3, the DNA is TGTGCCAGCAGCCACGGACAGGGGGCACACAATGAGCAGTACTTC.

V and J are TRBV29-1 and TRBJ2-3; TRBD1 or TRBD2 may be the D gene (5 bases each). Trimming shortened V by 8 bases and J by 2 bases, and 17 bases separated the two germline ends. The germline V gene has CDR1 SQVTM and CDR2 ANQGSEA. The CDR3 is 14 residues long. This CDR3 is CSSEGSGYTDTQYF. CDR3 nucleotide sequence: TGCAGCTCTGAGGGGAGCGGATACACAGATACGCAGTATTTT.

This clonotype was recorded only once. This likely comes from a read error, as the CDR3 has no conserved phenylalanine or tryptophan at its end. This rearrangement joins TRBV3-1 to TRBJ2-5, with D tentatively TRBD1 or TRBD2 (7 bases each). The tail of the sequence fits TRBJ2-7 better, so the J call may be wrong. The CDR3 is 15 amino acids. Germline-derived CDR1 and CDR2 are LGHDT and YNNKEL (reference sequence). The CDR3 spells CASSRRGQGLSEQYS. In DNA, the CDR3 is TGTGCCAGCAGCCGGAGGGGGCAGGGACTAAGCGAGCAGTACTCC.

The chain joins TRBV6-2 or TRBV6-3 to TRBJ2-7, with 10 bases that match TRBD2. V shed 8 bases and J 8 bases; nucleotides not matched to a gene: 21. The germline CDR1 and CDR2 sequences are MNHEY and SVGEGT. The CDR3 totals 17 residues. The CDR3 bases are TGTGCCAGCTCCCCCGCTAGCGGGGGTATCTCGTTTGTGAAGCAGTACTTC. This translates into CASSPASGGISFVKQYF.

Remarks on this clonotype: This may be a read error, as it is one base from a much larger clone. This chain connects TRBV4-3 to TRBJ2-1, with 8 bases that match TRBD1. Germline V CDR1 and CDR2: LGHNA, YSLEER. This CDR3 comprises 17 residues. The CDR3 is CAGSQWRQGAPYNEQFF. The CDR3 DNA sequence: TGCGCCGGCAGCCAATGGAGGCAGGGGGCCCCCTACAATGAGCAGTTCTTC.